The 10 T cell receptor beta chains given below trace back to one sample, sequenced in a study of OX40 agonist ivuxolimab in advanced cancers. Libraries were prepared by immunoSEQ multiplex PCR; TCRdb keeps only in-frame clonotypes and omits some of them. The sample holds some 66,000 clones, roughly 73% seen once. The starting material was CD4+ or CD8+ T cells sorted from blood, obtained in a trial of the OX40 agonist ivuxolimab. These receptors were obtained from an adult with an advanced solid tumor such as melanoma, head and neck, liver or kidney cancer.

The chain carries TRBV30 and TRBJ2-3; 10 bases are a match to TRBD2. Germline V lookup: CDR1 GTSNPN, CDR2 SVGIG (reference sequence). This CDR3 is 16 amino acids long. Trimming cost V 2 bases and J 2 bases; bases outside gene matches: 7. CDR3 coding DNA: TGTGCCTGGAGTTCCGGACTAGCGGACCTCACAGATACGCAGTATTTT. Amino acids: CAWSSGLADLTDTQYF.

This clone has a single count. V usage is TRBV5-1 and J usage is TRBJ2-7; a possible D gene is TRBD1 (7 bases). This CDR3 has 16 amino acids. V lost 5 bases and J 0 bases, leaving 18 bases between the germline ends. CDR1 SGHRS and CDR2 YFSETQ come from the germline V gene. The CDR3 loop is CASRTFSRGASYEQYF. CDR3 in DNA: TGCGCCAGCAGAACTTTCTCCAGGGGGGCCTCCTACGAGCAGTACTTC.

The CDR3 DNA reads TGTGCCAGCCGTAGCGGGAGAAGGAGGGAGTTAGCCAAAAACATTCAGTACTTC. Its translation: CASRSGRRRELAKNIQYF. V gene TRBV6-4 combines with J gene TRBJ2-4, with 9 bases aligning to TRBD2. This CDR3 region has 18 residues. V shed 8 bases, J shed 0 bases, and the junction held 14 bases outside the gene matches. Germline values: CDR1 MRHNA, CDR2 SNTAGT.

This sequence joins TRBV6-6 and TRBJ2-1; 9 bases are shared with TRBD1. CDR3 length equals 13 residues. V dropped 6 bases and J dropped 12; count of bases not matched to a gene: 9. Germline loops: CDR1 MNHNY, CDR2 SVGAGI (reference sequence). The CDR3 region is CASRITGGRGQFF. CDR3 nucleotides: TGTGCCAGCAGGATAACAGGGGGCCGGGGGCAGTTCTTC.

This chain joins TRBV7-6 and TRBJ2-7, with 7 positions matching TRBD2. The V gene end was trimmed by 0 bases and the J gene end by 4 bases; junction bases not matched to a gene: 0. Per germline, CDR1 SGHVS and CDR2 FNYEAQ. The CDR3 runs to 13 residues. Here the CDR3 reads CASSLAGGYEQYF. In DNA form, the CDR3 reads TGTGCCAGCAGCTTAGCGGGAGGGTACGAGCAGTACTTC.

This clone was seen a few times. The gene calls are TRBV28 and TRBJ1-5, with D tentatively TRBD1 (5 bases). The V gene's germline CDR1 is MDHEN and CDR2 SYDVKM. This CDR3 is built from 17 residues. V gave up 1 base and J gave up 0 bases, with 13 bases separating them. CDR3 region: CASSLLRGFHSNQPQHF. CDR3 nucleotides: TGTGCCAGCAGTTTATTACGGGGGTTCCATAGCAATCAGCCCCAGCATTTT.

This CDR3 is CASSVVATAGETQYF. The CDR3 nucleotides are TGTGCCAGCAGCGTAGTGGCTACCGCGGGAGAGACCCAGTACTTC. J is TRBJ2-5 and V is TRBV9; a weak D match, TRBD2 (5 bases). V was clipped by 0 bases and J by 4 bases, with 13 bases between them. The length of the CDR3 is 15 residues. Per the germline V gene, CDR1 is SGDLS and CDR2 is YYNGEE.

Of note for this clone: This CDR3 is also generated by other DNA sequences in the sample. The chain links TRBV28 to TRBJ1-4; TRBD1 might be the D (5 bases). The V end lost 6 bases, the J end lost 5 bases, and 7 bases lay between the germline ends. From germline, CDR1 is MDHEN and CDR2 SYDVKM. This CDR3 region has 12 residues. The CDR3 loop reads CASRKGNEKLFF. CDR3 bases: TGTGCCAGCAGGAAGGGGAATGAAAAACTGTTTTTT.

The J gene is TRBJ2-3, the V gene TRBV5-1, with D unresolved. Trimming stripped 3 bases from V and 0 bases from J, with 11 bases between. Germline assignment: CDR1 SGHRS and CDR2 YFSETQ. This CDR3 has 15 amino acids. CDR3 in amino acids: CASSSVLTSTDTQYF. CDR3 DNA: TGCGCCAGCAGCTCCGTCCTTACTAGCACAGATACGCAGTATTTT.

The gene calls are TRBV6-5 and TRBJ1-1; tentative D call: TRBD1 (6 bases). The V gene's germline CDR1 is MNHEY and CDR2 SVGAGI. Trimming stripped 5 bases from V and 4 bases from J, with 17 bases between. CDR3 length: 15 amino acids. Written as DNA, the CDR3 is TGTGCCAGCAGTAAGGGGGGCGCGGGGAGCACTGAAGCTTTCTTT. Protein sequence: CASSKGGAGSTEAFF.